This is a list of T cell receptor beta chains from one sample in a study of early T cells in non-severe SARS-CoV-2 infection. TCRdb reanalysed the 5' RACE reads using MiXCR and keeps one entry per CDR3 protein. The table lists roughly 63,000 distinct CDR3 sequences, 9.5% to 15% of them singletons. The sample consisted of whole blood. The source is an adult who was a healthcare worker with PCR-confirmed SARS-CoV-2 infection or an uninfected control (not recorded which). Each CDR3 is given with its conserved first and last residue. Fields, in order: D gene, clone size, J gene, V gene, CDR3 DNA, CDR3 protein. The D gene is left open where the match is weak. For some rows the clone size is stated as once, few or many, or as a class when expanded; others skip it.

>.|many|TRBJ1-6|TRBV11-2
TGTGCCAGCAGCCCTAACCCCGATAATTCACCCCTCCACTTT
CASSPNPDNSPLHF
>.|many|TRBJ2-3|TRBV7-8
TGTGCCAGCAGCTTAGTAGCGGCCACAGATACGCAGTATTTT
CASSLVAATDTQYF
>.|few|TRBJ1-3|TRBV5-1
TGCGCCAGCAGCTTGGGACCGACCTCTGGAAACACCATATATTTT
CASSLGPTSGNTIYF
>TRBD1|.|TRBJ2-4|TRBV29-1
TGCAGCGTTGAGAGTTGGCAGGGGGCGGACAAAAACATTCAGTACTTC
CSVESWQGADKNIQYF
>TRBD2|few|TRBJ2-1|TRBV13
TGTGCCAGCAGCCAGGTGGCTAGCGGGAGGGCTTGGGACAATGAGCAGTTCTTC
CASSQVASGRAWDNEQFF
>.|.|TRBJ2-7|TRBV5-1
TGCGCCAGCAGCTTGGCGGGGCAACGGTCCTACGAGCAGTACTTC
CASSLAGQRSYEQYF
>TRBD1|few|TRBJ1-4|TRBV28
TGTGCCAGCAGTTCAGGGGGTCAGGAAAAACTGTTTTTT
CASSSGGQEKLFF
>.|few|TRBJ1-3|TRBV6-1
TGTGCCAGCCGGGGGACCTCTGGAAACACCATATATTTT
CASRGTSGNTIYF
>.|.|TRBJ2-3|TRBV24-1
TGTGCCACCAGTGATTTGCGAGACAGGGGAGGGACAGATACGCAGTATTTT
CATSDLRDRGGTDTQYF
>.|many|TRBJ2-2|TRBV4-1
TGCGCCAGCAGCCAAGATGGGACGGGAGAGAGGTTGGGCGGGGAGCTGTTTTTT
CASSQDGTGERLGGELFF